A single sample gave rise to the 19 T cell receptor beta chains below, sequenced in a study of shared clonotypes between healthy human individuals. The data were produced by immunoSEQ multiplex PCR, yet TCRdb's version contains in-frame clones alone and is incomplete. The profile shows 2,100,000 or so clones, approximately 96% of them singletons. Sequencing was done on a sample of naive CD4+ T cells sorted from blood. Subset specified: CD45RA+ positively selected. These receptors were collected from a man in his late teens or twenties in good health.

The chain couples TRBV25-1 to TRBJ2-3; D gene unclear. CDR1 and CDR2 from the germline V gene are MGHDK and SYGVNS. There are 16 residues in the CDR3. The V and J ends lost 3 bases and 4 bases respectively, with 17 bases between them. CDR3 region: CASSDPRSKGPDTQYF. The CDR3 bases are TGTGCCAGCAGTGACCCACGGTCGAAAGGGCCAGATACGCAGTATTTT.

This chain uses TRBV6-1 with TRBJ1-5; D may be TRBD1 (5 bases). The CDR3 is made up of 15 amino acids. Per the germline V gene, CDR1 is MNHNS and CDR2 is SASEGT. V was trimmed by 2 bases and J by 5 bases, leaving 13 bases between them. CDR3 in DNA: TGTGCCAGCAGTGAAAGGGGAGATTCCCATCAGCCCCAGCATTTT. It specifies CASSERGDSHQPQHF.

The rearrangement uses TRBV19 and TRBJ1-2; 10 bases are a match to TRBD1. The V gene's germline CDR1 is LNHDA and CDR2 SQIVND (reference sequence). The trim removed 8 bases at V and 3 bases at J, leaving 3 bases unmatched. The CDR3 sequence is 13 residues long. This CDR3 is CASEDRGDYGYTF. The CDR3 coding sequence is TGTGCCAGTGAGGACAGGGGGGACTATGGCTACACCTTC.

Here the CDR3 reads CASSSLGPNTEAFF. The CDR3 DNA is TGTGCCAGCAGTTCCCTCGGGCCGAACACTGAAGCTTTCTTT. The rearrangement uses TRBV27 and TRBJ1-1, with D unclear. Deletions cut 4 bases from V and 1 base from J, with 10 bases between. This CDR3 is 14 amino acids long. CDR1 and CDR2 from the germline V gene are MNHEY and SMNVEV (reference sequence).

The rearrangement joins TRBV18 to TRBJ2-3; either TRBD1 or TRBD2 may supply D (5 bases each). V was pared by 3 bases and J by 3 bases, with 16 bases between. The germline CDR1 and CDR2 sequences are KGHSH and LQKENI. This CDR3 is 16 amino acids long. The CDR3 reads CASSPFGTKKTDTQYF. The CDR3 nucleotides are TGTGCCAGCTCACCGTTCGGGACCAAAAAAACAGATACGCAGTATTTT.

This clone was picked up one time. The CDR3 region is CASSSGSSGGYNEQFF. As DNA, the CDR3 is TGTGCCAGCAGCTCAGGCTCTAGCGGGGGGTACAATGAGCAGTTCTTC. The gene calls are TRBV5-6 and TRBJ2-1; 11 bases fit TRBD2. The CDR3 covers 16 residues. CDR1 and CDR2 (germline): SGHDT, YYEEEE. Trimming cost V 3 bases and J 4 bases; bases outside gene matches: 6.

V is TRBV2 and J is TRBJ2-5; 12 nucleotides line up with TRBD2. J was trimmed by 2 bases and V by 3 bases; bases with no gene match: 4. The germline V gene encodes CDR1 SNHLY and CDR2 FYNNEI. CDR3 length: 16 amino acids. CDR3 region: CASSDSLAGGQETQYF. The CDR3 DNA reads as TGTGCCAGCAGTGACTCCCTAGCGGGGGGGCAAGAGACCCAGTACTTC.

The genes are TRBV29-1 and TRBJ1-1, with D perhaps TRBD1 (5 bases). Germline CDR1 reads SQVTM; CDR2 reads ANQGSEA. The CDR3 has 12 amino acids. With 5 bases removed from V and 1 base from J, the gap between germline ends came to 8 bases. CDR3 residues: CSVLRGNTEAFF. CDR3 DNA: TGCAGCGTTTTAAGGGGGAACACTGAAGCTTTCTTT.

This chain links TRBV6-1 with TRBJ1-1; D possibly corresponds to TRBD1 (5 bases). The CDR3 runs to 17 residues. Trimming took off 0 bases at V and 5 bases at J, with 19 bases between the two ends. Germline V CDR1 and CDR2: MNHNS, SASEGT. The CDR3 is CASSEALTLGLGTEAFF. The CDR3 DNA is TGTGCCAGCAGTGAAGCGCTTACTTTGGGGCTGGGAACTGAAGCTTTCTTT.

The chain couples TRBV2 to TRBJ1-3, with 7 bases fitting TRBD1. Germline CDR1 SNHLY, CDR2 FYNNEI. Trimming at V came to 3 bases and at J to 0 bases, leaving 2 bases not matched to a gene. This CDR3 comprises 15 residues. CDR3: CASSEGTASGNTIYF. CDR3 in DNA: TGTGCCAGCAGTGAGGGGACAGCCTCTGGAAACACCATATATTTT.

The CDR3 DNA reads TGCGCCAGCAGCCAAGATGGAGTAGCCGAAGAGACCCAGTACTTC. Encoded protein: CASSQDGVAEETQYF. The chain employs TRBV4-1 and TRBJ2-5; D uncertain. Trimming removed 0 bases at V and 3 bases at J, with 11 bases between. The length of the CDR3 is 15 residues. Germline lookup yields CDR1 MGHRA and CDR2 YSYEKL.

Only one count was recorded for this clone. The V gene is TRBV6-5, the J gene TRBJ2-3; TRBD2 might be the D (6 bases). The CDR3 has 14 residues. Trimming cost V 2 bases and J 0 bases, with 6 bases left between them. Germline CDR1 reads MNHEY; CDR2 reads SVGAGI. This chain's CDR3 is CASSYAGSTDTQYF. CDR3 sequence (DNA): TGTGCCAGCAGTTACGCGGGAAGCACAGATACGCAGTATTTT.

The CDR3 reads CASSPPSGGVADTQYF. For the CDR3, the DNA is TGTGCCAGCTCACCTCCTAGCGGGGGTGTGGCAGATACGCAGTATTTT. The chain combines TRBV18 with TRBJ2-3, with 10 bases identical to TRBD2. Germline CDR1 and CDR2: KGHSH and LQKENI. V trimming: 3 bases; J trimming: 4 bases; junction bases outside the gene matches: 7. The CDR3 has 16 amino acids.

The chain links TRBV27 to TRBJ1-1; possible D gene TRBD1, 5 bases. The ends were cut back, 8 bases at V and 1 base at J, with 14 bases in the middle. This CDR3 has 14 residues. Germline V CDR1 and CDR2: MNHEY, SMNVEV (reference sequence). The chain's CDR3 is CASGRGGRNTEAFF. The CDR3 coding sequence is TGTGCCAGCGGCCGGGGGGGGAGGAACACTGAAGCTTTCTTT.

The J gene is TRBJ1-1, the V gene TRBV5-1; D is ambiguous. The CDR3 contains 15 residues. The germline gives CDR1 SGHRS, CDR2 YFSETQ. V was shortened by 4 bases and J by 4 bases, with 17 bases between the two germline ends. The CDR3 here is CASSTSNSWSTEAFF. The CDR3 DNA is TGCGCCAGCAGCACCTCGAATTCATGGAGCACTGAAGCTTTCTTT.

The chain is built from TRBV28 and TRBJ1-6; no clear D gene. The CDR3 runs to 15 residues. V gave up 6 bases and J gave up 7 bases, with 16 bases separating them. Per the germline V gene, CDR1 is MDHEN and CDR2 is SYDVKM. Here the CDR3 reads CASRPDTLNNSPLHF. The DNA for the CDR3 is TGTGCCAGCAGACCCGACACACTAAACAATTCACCCCTCCACTTT.

Note on this clone: A clone one base away is much larger, so this may be a read error. Other DNA sequences in this sample translate to the same CDR3. The chain carries TRBV11-2 and TRBJ1-2; TRBD1 aligns across 7 bases. CDR1 and CDR2 (germline): SGHAT, FQNNGV. Germline trimming cut 6 bases from V and 2 bases from J; bases unmatched to any gene: 3. The CDR3 has 13 amino acids. The CDR3 loop is CASSPDRNYGYTF. CDR3 nucleotides: TGTGCCAGCAGTCCGGACAGGAACTATGGCTACACCTTC.

The chain joins TRBV6-6 to TRBJ1-1; D gene unclear. The CDR3 is 15 amino acids. Looked up from germline, CDR1 is MNHNY and CDR2 is SVGAGI (reference sequence). V dropped 5 bases and J dropped 1 base, with 14 bases sitting between them. CDR3 residues: CASSLHVAGNTEAFF. CDR3 sequence (DNA): TGTGCCAGCAGTCTCCACGTGGCCGGGAACACTGAAGCTTTCTTT.

The chain links TRBV4-3 to TRBJ2-1; D uncertain. The CDR3 length is 12 residues. Per germline, CDR1 LGHNA and CDR2 YSLEER. V was cut by 0 bases and J by 10 bases, with 7 bases left in between. CDR3 DNA: TGCGCCAGCAGCCAAGAGCGGCGGGAGCAGTTCTTC. This encodes CASSQERREQFF.